This TCR beta chain derives from a study of T-cell reconstitution after alpha-beta-depleted transplantation in children. General study points: T-cell counts and diversity at one year following transplant were attributed mainly to newly produced T cells.

The library targeted TCRbeta and was prepared with unique molecular identifiers. Via MiXCR, TCRdb re-called the PCR reads, giving one row per CDR3 protein. The sample consists of about 240,000 distinct CDR3 sequences, 20% to 30% of them appearing once. The CDR3 totals 13 residues. Germline CDR1 and CDR2: MDHEN and SYDVKM. V trimming: 2 bases; J trimming: 6 bases; junction bases outside the gene matches: 3. The table lists this clonotype with many counts. Its antigen is not identified. The material was PBMCs, obtained before TCRalphabeta/CD19-depleted stem cell transplant. This clonotype originated in a girl aged 2 to 9 with Fanconi anemia, due to receive a stem cell transplant. This sequence joins TRBV28 and TRBJ2-7; 8 nucleotides align to TRBD1. The CDR3 nucleotides read TGTGCCAGCAGTTTAGTCAGGGGGCGCGAGCAGTACTTC. Translated, it gives CASSLVRGREQYF. Looking up the rest from reference TRBV28 and TRBJ2-7 gives the full variable domain: DVKVTQSSRYLVKRTGEKVFLECVQDMDHENMFWYRQDPGLGLRLIYFSYDVKMKEKGDIPEGYSVSREKKERFSLILESASTNQTSMYLCASSLVRGREQYFGPGTRLTVT.